Listed here are 4 T cell receptor beta chains from one sample, sequenced in a study of cytomegalovirus exposure and HLA in healthy donors. Profiled with immunoSEQ multiplex PCR; TCRdb holds only in-frame clones, not every one. This sample carries about 56,000 clones, 93% of them seen once, and the ten largest clones take under 2%. The sequenced sample was PBMCs. Receptor source: a woman in her late teens or twenties in good health and CMV-seropositive.

This rearrangement joins TRBV5-6 to TRBJ2-4, with 7 bases matching TRBD1. After removal of 0 bases from V and 6 bases from J, the junction contained 3 bases not matched to a gene. This CDR3 spans 14 amino acids. CDR1 SGHDT and CDR2 YYEEEE come from the germline V gene. CDR3 protein: CASSLEGGRNIQYF. DNA of the CDR3: TGTGCCAGCAGCTTGGAAGGGGGCCGAAACATTCAGTACTTC.

This chain links TRBV5-6 with TRBJ2-1; 13 bases line up with TRBD2. V lost 4 bases to trimming and J lost 8 bases; unmatched junction nucleotides: 9. This CDR3 is 16 amino acids long. The germline gives CDR1 SGHDT, CDR2 YYEEEE. In DNA, the CDR3 is TGTGCCAGCAGCGAGAAGATAACTAGCGGGGGGGATGAGCAGTTCTTC. Amino acid sequence: CASSEKITSGGDEQFF.

The chain joins TRBV7-9 to TRBJ2-6; 7 bases map to TRBD2. Per the germline V gene, CDR1 is SEHNR and CDR2 is FQNEAQ (reference sequence). The V gene end was trimmed by 1 base and the J gene end by 2 bases; junction bases not matched to a gene: 5. This CDR3 region has 17 residues. The CDR3 bases are TGTGCCAGCAGCTTAGACTTGGGAGGGGCTGGGGCCAACGTCCTGACTTTC. Translated, it gives CASSLDLGGAGANVLTF.

This chain connects TRBV5-1 to TRBJ2-3, with unresolved D. Germline V gives CDR1 SGHRS, CDR2 YFSETQ. Trimming shortened V by 7 bases and J by 3 bases, and 12 bases separated the two germline ends. The CDR3 is made up of 13 amino acids. CDR3 nucleotide sequence: TGCGCCAGCGATCCGAGTGGTACAGATACGCAGTATTTT. Its protein product is CASDPSGTDTQYF. The whole variable domain, remainder taken from reference TRBV5-1 and TRBJ2-3, is KAGVTQTPRYLIKTRGQQVTLSCSPISGHRSVSWYQQTPGQGLQFLFEYFSETQRNKGNFPGRFSGRQFSNSRSEMNVSTLELGDSALYLCASDPSGTDTQYFGPGTRLTVL.